This entry features one T cell receptor beta chain sequence. Its antigen remains unknown. The data belong to a study of identical twins. All donors comprised healthy Caucasians. The germline gives CDR1 MNHEY, CDR2 SVGAGI. Trimming took 2 bases from V and 3 from J; bases not matched to a gene: 7. This CDR3 comprises 16 residues. Study-level results: Conclusions were based on cross-sectional statistical analysis, without following the same donors. Out-of-frame beta chain sequences displayed weaker excess sharing between twins.

One entry per CDR3 protein results from TCRdb running MiXCR on the 5' RACE reads. This sample has some 1,600,000 distinct CDR3 sequences; under 35% occur once, and the top ten carry more than 0.25%. The TCR originated in a newborn girl in good health. The chain has TRBV6-5 and TRBJ2-1; 7 nucleotides line up with TRBD2. Sequences were obtained from cord blood. The CDR3 protein is CASSYGRTRYYNEQFF. Here the CDR3 DNA reads TGTGCCAGCAGTTACGGTAGGACTAGATACTACAATGAGCAGTTCTTC.